This is a list of T cell receptor beta chains from one sample in a study of T-cell memory formation after mild COVID-19. TCRdb re-called the 5' RACE reads with MiXCR, one entry per CDR3 protein. This table holds roughly 510,000 distinct CDR3 sequences, 17% found once. Sequencing was done on a sample of PBMCs or a T cell subset sorted from them (not recorded which). The receptors shown here come from an adult woman who had mild COVID-19 (a few samples of this study predate the infection). Cell type and time point are not known. CDR3s include the opening cysteine and the closing phenylalanine or tryptophan. D genes are given only for firm matches.

j_call v_call d_call cdr3_aa
TRBJ2-3 TRBV7-6 NA CASRPFTDTQYF
TRBJ2-1 TRBV7-9 NA CASSLGAGYYNEQFF
TRBJ1-4 TRBV12-3/TRBV12-4 TRBD1 CASSFSSSGTGPEKLFF
TRBJ2-5 TRBV9 TRBD2 CASSASTSGMKETQYF
TRBJ2-1 TRBV18 TRBD2 CASSRPGGAVEQFF
TRBJ2-1 TRBV7-6 NA CASSLVGGVYNEQFF
TRBJ2-1 TRBV5-1 NA CASSLSPSSGYNEQFF
TRBJ2-5 TRBV28 NA CASSAGPLPETQYF
TRBJ2-5 TRBV4-2 TRBD2 CASSQDLVAGDRETQYF
TRBJ2-5 TRBV14 TRBD1 CASSQGQVRETQYF
TRBJ1-1 TRBV7-9 NA CASSFGTNREAFF